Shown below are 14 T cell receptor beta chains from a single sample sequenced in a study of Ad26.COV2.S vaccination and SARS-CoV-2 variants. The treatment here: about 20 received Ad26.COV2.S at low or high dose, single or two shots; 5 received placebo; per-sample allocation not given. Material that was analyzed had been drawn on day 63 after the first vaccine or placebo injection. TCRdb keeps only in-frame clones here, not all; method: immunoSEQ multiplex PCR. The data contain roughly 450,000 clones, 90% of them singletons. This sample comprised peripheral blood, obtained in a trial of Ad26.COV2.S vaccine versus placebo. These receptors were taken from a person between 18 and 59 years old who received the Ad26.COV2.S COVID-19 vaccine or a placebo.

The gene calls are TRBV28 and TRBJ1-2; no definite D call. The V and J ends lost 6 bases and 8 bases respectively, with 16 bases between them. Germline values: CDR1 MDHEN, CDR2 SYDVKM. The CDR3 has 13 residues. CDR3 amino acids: CASSLMIGLGYTF. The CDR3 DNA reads TGTGCCAGCAGCCTCATGATCGGACTCGGCTACACCTTC.

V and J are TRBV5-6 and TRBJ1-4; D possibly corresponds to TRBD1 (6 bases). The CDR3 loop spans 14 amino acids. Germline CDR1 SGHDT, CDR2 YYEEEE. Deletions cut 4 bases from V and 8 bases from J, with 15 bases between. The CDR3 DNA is TGTGCCAGCAGCCCGGGGGCGGAGGAGGAAAAACTGTTTTTT. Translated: CASSPGAEEEKLFF. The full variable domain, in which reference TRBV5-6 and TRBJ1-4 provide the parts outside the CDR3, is DAGVTQSPTHLIKTRGQQVTLRCSPKSGHDTVSWYQQALGQGPQFIFQYYEEEERQRGNFPDRFSGHQFPNYSSELNVNALLLGDSALYLCASSPGAEEEKLFFGSGTQLSVL.

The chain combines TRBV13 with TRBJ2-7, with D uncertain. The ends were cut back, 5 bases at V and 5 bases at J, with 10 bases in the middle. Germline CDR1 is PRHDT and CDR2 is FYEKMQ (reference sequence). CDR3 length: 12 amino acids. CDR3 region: CASSPGSDEQYF. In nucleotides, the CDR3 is TGTGCCAGCAGCCCAGGCAGCGACGAGCAGTACTTC.

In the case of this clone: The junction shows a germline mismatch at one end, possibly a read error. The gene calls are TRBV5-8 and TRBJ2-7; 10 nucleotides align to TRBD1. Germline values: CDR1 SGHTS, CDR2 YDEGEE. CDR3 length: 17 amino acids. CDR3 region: CASSLALVDRGSYERYF. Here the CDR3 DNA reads TGTGCCAGCAGCCTTGCCTTGGTGGACAGGGGGAGCTACGAGCGGTACTTC.

The CDR3: CAISEENSYIQYF. The CDR3 bases are TGTGCCATCAGTGAGGAAAACAGTTACATTCAGTACTTC. V and J are TRBV10-3 and TRBJ2-4, with D unclear. Germline V gene lookup returns CDR1 ENHRY and CDR2 SYGVKD. This CDR3 contains 13 residues. V lost 2 bases to trimming and J lost 8 bases, with 10 bases between them.

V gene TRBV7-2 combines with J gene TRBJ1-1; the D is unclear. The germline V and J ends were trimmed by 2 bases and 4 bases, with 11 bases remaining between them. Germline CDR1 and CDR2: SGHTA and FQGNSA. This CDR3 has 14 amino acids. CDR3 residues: CASSLRRDTTEAFF. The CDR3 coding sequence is TGTGCCAGCAGCTTAAGAAGAGACACCACTGAAGCTTTCTTT.

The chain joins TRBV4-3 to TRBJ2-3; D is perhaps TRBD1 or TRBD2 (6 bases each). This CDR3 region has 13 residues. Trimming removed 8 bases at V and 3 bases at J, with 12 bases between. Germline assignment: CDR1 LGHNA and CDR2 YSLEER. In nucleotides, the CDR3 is TGCGCCAGCGGGGGGACACAGACAGATACGCAGTATTTT. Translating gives CASGGTQTDTQYF.

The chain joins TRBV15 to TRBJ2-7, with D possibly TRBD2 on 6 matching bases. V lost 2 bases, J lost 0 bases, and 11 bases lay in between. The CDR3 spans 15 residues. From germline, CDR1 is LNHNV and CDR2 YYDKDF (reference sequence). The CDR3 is CATSRYRDSSYEQYF. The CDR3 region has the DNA TGTGCCACCAGCAGATACCGGGACTCCTCCTACGAGCAGTACTTC.

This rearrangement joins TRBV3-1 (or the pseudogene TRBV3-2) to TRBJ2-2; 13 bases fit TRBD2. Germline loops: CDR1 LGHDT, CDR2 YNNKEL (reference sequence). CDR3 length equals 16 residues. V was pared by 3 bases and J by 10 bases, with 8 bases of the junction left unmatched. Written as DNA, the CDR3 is TGTGCCAGCAGCCATAGACTAGCGGGAGGAGCGGCGGAGCTGTTTTTT. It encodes CASSHRLAGGAAELFF.

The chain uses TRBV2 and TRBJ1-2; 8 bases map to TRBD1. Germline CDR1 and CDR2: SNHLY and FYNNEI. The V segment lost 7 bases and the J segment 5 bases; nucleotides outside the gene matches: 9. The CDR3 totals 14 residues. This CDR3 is CASTGQGHSYGYTF. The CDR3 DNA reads TGTGCCAGCACTGGACAGGGCCACTCTTATGGCTACACCTTC.

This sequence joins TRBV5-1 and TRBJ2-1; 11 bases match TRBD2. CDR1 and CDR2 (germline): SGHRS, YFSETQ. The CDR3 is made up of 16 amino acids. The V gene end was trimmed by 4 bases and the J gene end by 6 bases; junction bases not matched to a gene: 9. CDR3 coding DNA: TGCGCCAGCAGCAAGGCCGGGACTAGCGGATCCAATGAGCAGTTCTTC. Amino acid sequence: CASSKAGTSGSNEQFF. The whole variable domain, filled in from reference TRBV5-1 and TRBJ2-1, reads KAGVTQTPRYLIKTRGQQVTLSCSPISGHRSVSWYQQTPGQGLQFLFEYFSETQRNKGNFPGRFSGRQFSNSRSEMNVSTLELGDSALYLCASSKAGTSGSNEQFFGPGTRLTVL.

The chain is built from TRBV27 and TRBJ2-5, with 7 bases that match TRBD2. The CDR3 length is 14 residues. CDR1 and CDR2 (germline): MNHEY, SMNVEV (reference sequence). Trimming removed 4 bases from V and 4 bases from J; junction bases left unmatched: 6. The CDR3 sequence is CASSSSGRGETQYF. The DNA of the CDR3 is TGTGCCAGCAGTTCCAGTGGGAGGGGAGAGACCCAGTACTTC.

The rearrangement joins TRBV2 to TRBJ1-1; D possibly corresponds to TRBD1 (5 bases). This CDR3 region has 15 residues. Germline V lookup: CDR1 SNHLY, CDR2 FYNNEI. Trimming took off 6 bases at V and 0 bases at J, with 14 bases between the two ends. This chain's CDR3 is CASSGRAGMNTEAFF. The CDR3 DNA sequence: TGTGCCAGCAGCGGCAGGGCGGGGATGAACACTGAAGCTTTCTTT.

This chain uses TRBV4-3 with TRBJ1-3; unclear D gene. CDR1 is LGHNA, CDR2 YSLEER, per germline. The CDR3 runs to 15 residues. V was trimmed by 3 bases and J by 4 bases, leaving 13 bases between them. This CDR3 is CASSQVHNRGNTIYF. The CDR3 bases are TGCGCCAGCAGCCAGGTACATAACCGGGGAAACACCATATATTTT.